This T cell receptor (beta chain) came from a study of blood T cell repertoires in COVID-19. Methods used by the authors: Amplification of reference gene primers was used by the study to estimate nucleated cell counts. The assay was immunoSEQ multiplex PCR, and TCRdb's table has in-frame clones only and misses some. The DNA was the basis for D and trimming; V, J and clone size are from that table. The sample shows under 9,500 clones, 80% to 90% of them seen only once. Sequencing input: peripheral blood. The TCR comes from a human donor in a cohort sampled during active COVID-19.

The CDR3 reads CASSQGTGRGGRETQYF. In DNA, the CDR3 is TGCGCCAGCAGCCAGGGGACAGGCCGGGGAGGCAGAGAGACCCAGTACTTC. V is TRBV4-3 and J is TRBJ2-5; TRBD1 matches at 8 bases. The V gene's germline CDR1 is LGHNA and CDR2 YSLEER. This CDR3 contains 17 residues. The V gene end was trimmed by 3 bases and the J gene end by 4 bases; junction bases not matched to a gene: 13.